Listed below are T cell receptor beta chains from one sample, sequenced in a study of chemoradiotherapy in HPV16-positive cancers. Measured with immunoSEQ multiplex PCR; TCRdb has only the in-frame clones, and not every one. Of some 5,000 clones listed, 93% were seen once; the top ten hold about 4.3%. This sample was gathered from a patient who underwent chemoradiotherapy. The receptors were sampled from a human donor with HPV-associated anogenital cancer. Both conserved end residues are part of each CDR3. D genes are given only for firm matches. The size entry is marked missing in some rows and otherwise reads once, few, many or a size class.

D gene	V gene	J gene	clone size	CDR3 DNA	CDR3 protein
-	TRBV28	TRBJ1-1	-	TGTGCCACCAACATCCTGGGGGCCACTGAAGCTTTCTTT	CATNILGATEAFF
-	TRBV6-1	TRBJ2-7	-	TGTGCCAGCAGTGACCCTCAACGTTCAGCCTACGAGCAGTACTTC	CASSDPQRSAYEQYF
-	TRBV7-9	TRBJ1-2	-	TGTGCCAGCAGCTTATCTGGCCCGACGGGGAATGGCTACACCTTC	CASSLSGPTGNGYTF
-	TRBV7-2	TRBJ1-6	-	TGTGCCAGCAGCTTGGGGTCTTCACCCCTCCACTTT	CASSLGSSPLHF
TRBD2	TRBV19	TRBJ2-1	-	TGTGCCAGTAGTATAAGCGGGGGGGCCGGTTGGAATGAGCAGTTCTTC	CASSISGGAGWNEQFF
-	TRBV11-2	TRBJ1-1	-	TGTGCCAGCAGCTCGATGCTGGGGGGGCAAACTGAAGCTTTCTTT	CASSSMLGGQTEAFF
TRBD1	TRBV5-1	TRBJ2-7	-	TGCGCCAGCAGCCTCGACAGGGGGAACGAGCAGTACTTC	CASSLDRGNEQYF
-	TRBV19	TRBJ1-5	-	TGTGCCAGTAACCCCAGGGGATATAGCAATCAGCCCCAGCATTTT	CASNPRGYSNQPQHF
-	TRBV5-1	TRBJ1-1	-	TGCGCCAGCAGCTTGGCCCGCAGCCAAACTGAAGCTTTCTTT	CASSLARSQTEAFF
-	TRBV15	TRBJ2-1	-	TGTGCCACCAGCGGTAAACAGGTTTTCCCTTCCTACAATGAGCAGTTCTTC	CATSGKQVFPSYNEQFF
-	TRBV28	TRBJ2-3	-	TGTGCCAGCAGCCACGGGGGGCTCACAGATACGCAGTATTTT	CASSHGGLTDTQYF
-	TRBV2	TRBJ1-4	-	TGTGCCAGCACCGGCCAAGGCAATGATGAAAAACTGTTTTTT	CASTGQGNDEKLFF
TRBD2	TRBV9	TRBJ2-7	once	TGTGCCAGCAGCGGAACCGGGGGGGCCGTGCAGTACTTC	CASSGTGGAVQYF
-	TRBV15	TRBJ1-5	-	TGTGCCACCAGCAGAGATGGCAGGAATAGCAATCAGCCCCAGCATTTT	CATSRDGRNSNQPQHF
-	TRBV7-7	TRBJ2-3	-	TGTGCTAGCAGCTTAGTGGTATGGAGTACGCAGTATTTT	CASSLVVWSTQYF
-	TRBV27	TRBJ2-7	-	TGTGCCAGCGGCGTCTACGAGCAGTACTTC	CASGVYEQYF
-	TRBV5-1	TRBJ1-4	once	TGCGCCAGCAGCTCTCAGGGTTTAACGGCAACTAATGAAAAACTGTTTTTT	CASSSQGLTATNEKLFF
TRBD1	TRBV9	TRBJ1-6	-	TGTGCCAGCAGCCCCTGGGACAGGAGCTCCTATAATTCACCCCTCCACTTT	CASSPWDRSSYNSPLHF
-	TRBV4-1	TRBJ1-3	-	TGCGCCAGCAGCGACGGTCCAATGGGAAACACCATATATTTT	CASSDGPMGNTIYF
-	TRBV6-1	TRBJ1-6	-	TGTGCCATCGATTGGACAGCGGATAATTCACCCCTCCACTTT	CAIDWTADNSPLHF
-	TRBV6-6	TRBJ1-1	-	TGTGCCAGCAGTCACAGGGTCGGTGACACTGAAGCTTTCTTT	CASSHRVGDTEAFF
TRBD1	TRBV5-6	TRBJ1-1	-	TGTGCCAGCAGCCTACAGGGGTTTAACACTGAAGCTTTCTTT	CASSLQGFNTEAFF
-	TRBV5-6	TRBJ1-2	-	TGTGCCAGCAGCCCCTACCGAGCAGGATCTGCTTATGGCTACACCTTC	CASSPYRAGSAYGYTF
TRBD2	TRBV6-5	TRBJ2-5	-	TGTGCCAGCAGTTACTCTATGGGGGGGATAGGAGAGACCCAGTACTTC	CASSYSMGGIGETQYF